Detailed here is one T cell receptor beta chain. Extraction of RNA preceded its reverse transcription into cDNA, which served as the sequencing template. The data were produced by immunoSEQ multiplex PCR, yet TCRdb's version contains in-frame clones alone and is incomplete. The data hold more than 150,000 clones, with more than 45% observed a single time. These data originate in a study of CD8+ T cells in alopecia areata. Study context: It was oral tofacitinib, at 5 to 10 mg twice daily, that treated patients received.

The CDR3 is 13 amino acids. The V end lost 5 bases, the J end lost 5 bases, and 13 bases lay between the germline ends. Germline assignment: CDR1 SGHTA and CDR2 FQGNSA. Alopecia areata patients had lesional scalp punch biopsies and peripheral blood taken from them. Sorting of CD4+ and CD8+ T cells was performed on PBMCs. The TCR comes from a human donor with alopecia areata. The material was CD8+ T cells sorted from blood, obtained at week 0. V and J are TRBV7-2 and TRBJ2-7; D is possibly TRBD1 (6 bases). The CDR3 DNA reads TGTGCCAGCAGCCCGGACAGTATCGACGAGCAGTACTTC. It specifies CASSPDSIDEQYF. The full variable domain, in which reference TRBV7-2 and TRBJ2-7 provide the parts outside the CDR3, is GAGVSQSPSNKVTEKGKDVELRCDPISGHTALYWYRQSLGQGLEFLIYFQGNSAPDKSGLPSDRFSAERTGGSVSTLTIQRTQQEDSAVYLCASSPDSIDEQYFGPGTRLTVT.